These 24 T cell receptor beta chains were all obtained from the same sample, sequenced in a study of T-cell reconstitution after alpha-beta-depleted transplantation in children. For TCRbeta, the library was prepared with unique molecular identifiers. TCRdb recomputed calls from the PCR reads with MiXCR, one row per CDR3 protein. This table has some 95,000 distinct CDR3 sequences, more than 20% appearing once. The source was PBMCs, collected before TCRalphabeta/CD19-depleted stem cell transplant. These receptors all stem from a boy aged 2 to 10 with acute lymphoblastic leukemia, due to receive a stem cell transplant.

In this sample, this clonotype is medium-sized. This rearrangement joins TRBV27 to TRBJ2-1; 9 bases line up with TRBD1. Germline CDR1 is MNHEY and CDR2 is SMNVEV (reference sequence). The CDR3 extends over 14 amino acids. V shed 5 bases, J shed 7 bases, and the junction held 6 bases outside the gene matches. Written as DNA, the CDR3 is TGTGCCAGCAGTCCCGGGACAGGGACAAATGAGCAGTTCTTC. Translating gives CASSPGTGTNEQFF.

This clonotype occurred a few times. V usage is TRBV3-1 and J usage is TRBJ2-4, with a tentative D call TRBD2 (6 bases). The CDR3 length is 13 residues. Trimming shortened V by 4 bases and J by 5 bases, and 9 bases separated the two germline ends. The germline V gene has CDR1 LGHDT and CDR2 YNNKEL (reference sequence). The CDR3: CASSPTSQNIQYF. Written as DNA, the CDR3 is TGTGCCAGCAGCCCGACTAGTCAAAACATTCAGTACTTC.

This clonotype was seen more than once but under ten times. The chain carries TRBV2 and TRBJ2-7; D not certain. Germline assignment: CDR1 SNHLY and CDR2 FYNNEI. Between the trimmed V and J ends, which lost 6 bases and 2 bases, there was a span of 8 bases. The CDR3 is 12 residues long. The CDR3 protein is CASRPETYEQYF. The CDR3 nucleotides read TGTGCCAGCAGACCCGAAACCTACGAGCAGTACTTC.

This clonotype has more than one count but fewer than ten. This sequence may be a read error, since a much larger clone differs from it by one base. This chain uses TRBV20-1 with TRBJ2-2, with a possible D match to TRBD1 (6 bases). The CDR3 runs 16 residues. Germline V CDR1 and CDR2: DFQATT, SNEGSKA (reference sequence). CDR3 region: CSARPPTGWDTGKLFF. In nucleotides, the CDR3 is TGCAGTGCTAGGCCCCCGACCGGTTGGGACACCGGGAAGCTGTTTTTT.

The DNA of the CDR3 is TGTGCCACCAGTGATTATAGCGGGAGATTCACAGATACGCAGTATTTT. This translates into CATSDYSGRFTDTQYF. V is TRBV24-1 and J is TRBJ2-3; 9 bases are shared with TRBD2. V trimming: 2 bases; J trimming: 2 bases; junction bases outside the gene matches: 4. CDR1 and CDR2 (germline): KGHDR, SFDVKD. The CDR3 covers 16 residues.

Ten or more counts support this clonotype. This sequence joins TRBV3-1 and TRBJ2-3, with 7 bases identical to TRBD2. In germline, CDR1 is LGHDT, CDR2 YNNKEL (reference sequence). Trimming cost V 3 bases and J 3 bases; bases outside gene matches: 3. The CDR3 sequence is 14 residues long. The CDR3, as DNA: TGTGCCAGCAGCCATAGACTAGCAACAGATACGCAGTATTTT. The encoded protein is CASSHRLATDTQYF.

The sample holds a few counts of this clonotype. CDR3 DNA: TGCGCCAGCAGCCTCCCGACAGGGGGCCCCTCTGGGGCCAACGTCCTGACTTTC. Its protein is CASSLPTGGPSGANVLTF. The chain links TRBV4-1 to TRBJ2-6, with 10 bases that match TRBD1. The CDR3 totals 18 residues. Trimming took 4 bases from V and 0 from J; bases not matched to a gene: 6. Germline V gives CDR1 MGHRA, CDR2 YSYEKL.

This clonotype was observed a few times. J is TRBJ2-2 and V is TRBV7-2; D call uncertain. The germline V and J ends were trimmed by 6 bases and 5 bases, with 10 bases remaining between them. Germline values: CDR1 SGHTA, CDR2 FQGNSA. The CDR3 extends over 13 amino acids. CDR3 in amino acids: CASRDARTGELFF. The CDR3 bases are TGTGCCAGCAGGGACGCCAGGACCGGGGAGCTGTTTTTT.

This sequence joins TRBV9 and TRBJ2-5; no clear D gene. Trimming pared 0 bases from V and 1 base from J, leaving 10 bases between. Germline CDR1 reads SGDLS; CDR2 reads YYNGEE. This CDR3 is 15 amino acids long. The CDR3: CASSVGNKLQETQYF. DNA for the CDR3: TGTGCCAGCAGCGTAGGAAACAAACTCCAAGAGACCCAGTACTTC.

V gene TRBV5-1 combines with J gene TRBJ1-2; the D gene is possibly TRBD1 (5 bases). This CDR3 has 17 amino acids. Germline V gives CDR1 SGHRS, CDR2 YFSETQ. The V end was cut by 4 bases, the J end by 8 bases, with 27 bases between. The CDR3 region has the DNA TGCGCCAGCAGCGCCGGACTAGGGGCAGTTCCCCTCGCGGGCTACACCTTC. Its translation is CASSAGLGAVPLAGYTF.

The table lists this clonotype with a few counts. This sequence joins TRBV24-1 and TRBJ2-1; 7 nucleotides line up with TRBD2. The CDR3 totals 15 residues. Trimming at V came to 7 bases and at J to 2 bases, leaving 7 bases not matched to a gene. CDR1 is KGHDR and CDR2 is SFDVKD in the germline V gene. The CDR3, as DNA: TGTGCCACCAGGGCGGGAGAAGCCCCCTACAATGAGCAGTTCTTC. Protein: CATRAGEAPYNEQFF.

The CDR3 bases are TGTGCCAGCAGCTTGGCTAGCGGGAGTCGAAATGAGCAGTTCTTC. It is translated as CASSLASGSRNEQFF. The chain carries TRBV5-6 and TRBJ2-1; 10 bases match TRBD2. The trim removed 0 bases at V and 7 bases at J, leaving 4 bases unmatched. This CDR3 has 15 amino acids. Germline CDR1 reads SGHDT; CDR2 reads YYEEEE.

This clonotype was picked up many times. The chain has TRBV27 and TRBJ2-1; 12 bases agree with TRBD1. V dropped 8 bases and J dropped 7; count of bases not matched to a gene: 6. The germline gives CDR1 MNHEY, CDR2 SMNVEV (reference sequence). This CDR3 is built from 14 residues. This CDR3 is CASGRDRGQNEQFF. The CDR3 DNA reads TGTGCCAGCGGCCGGGACAGGGGGCAGAATGAGCAGTTCTTC.

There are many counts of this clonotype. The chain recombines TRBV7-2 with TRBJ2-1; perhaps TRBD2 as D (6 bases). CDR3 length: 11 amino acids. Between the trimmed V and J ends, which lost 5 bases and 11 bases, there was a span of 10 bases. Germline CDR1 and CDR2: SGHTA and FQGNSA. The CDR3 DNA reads TGTGCCAGCAGCCAAGGACTAAAGCAGTTCTTC. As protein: CASSQGLKQFF.

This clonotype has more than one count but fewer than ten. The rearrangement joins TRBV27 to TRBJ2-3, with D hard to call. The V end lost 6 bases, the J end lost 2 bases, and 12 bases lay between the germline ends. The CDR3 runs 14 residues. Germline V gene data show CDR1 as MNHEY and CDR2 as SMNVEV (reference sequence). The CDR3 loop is CASSVGGFTDTQYF. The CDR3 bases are TGTGCCAGCAGCGTGGGCGGATTCACAGATACGCAGTATTTT.

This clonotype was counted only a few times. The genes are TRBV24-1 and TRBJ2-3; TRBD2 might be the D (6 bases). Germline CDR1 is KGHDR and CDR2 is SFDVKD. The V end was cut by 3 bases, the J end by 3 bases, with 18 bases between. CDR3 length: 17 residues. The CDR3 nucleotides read TGTGCCACCAGTGATCCCGGGACTCTCGGCTTAACAGATACGCAGTATTTT. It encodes CATSDPGTLGLTDTQYF.

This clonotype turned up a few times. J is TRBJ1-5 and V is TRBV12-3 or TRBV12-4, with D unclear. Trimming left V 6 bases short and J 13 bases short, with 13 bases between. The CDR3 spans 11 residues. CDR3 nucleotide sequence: TGTGCCAGCAGCGACTTTGGCAAACAGCATTTT. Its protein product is CASSDFGKQHF.

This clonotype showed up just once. Here the CDR3 DNA reads TGCGCCAGCAGCTGGGACGGTGGCTACACTGAAGCTTTCTTT. Amino acids: CASSWDGGYTEAFF. The V gene is TRBV5-1, the J gene TRBJ1-1; tentatively, D is TRBD1 (5 bases). Germline-derived CDR1 and CDR2 are SGHRS and YFSETQ. Trimming took off 3 bases at V and 3 bases at J, with 12 bases between the two ends. This CDR3 has 14 amino acids.

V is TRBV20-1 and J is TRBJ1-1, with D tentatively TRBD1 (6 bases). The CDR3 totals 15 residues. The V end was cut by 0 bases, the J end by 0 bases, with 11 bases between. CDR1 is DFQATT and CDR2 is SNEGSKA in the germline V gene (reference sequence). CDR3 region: CSARDAQGLNTEAFF. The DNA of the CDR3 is TGCAGTGCTAGAGATGCACAGGGACTGAACACTGAAGCTTTCTTT.

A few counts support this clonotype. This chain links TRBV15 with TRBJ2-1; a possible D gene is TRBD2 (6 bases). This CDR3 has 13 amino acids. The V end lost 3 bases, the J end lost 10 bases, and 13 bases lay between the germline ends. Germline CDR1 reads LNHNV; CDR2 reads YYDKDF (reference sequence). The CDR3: CATSRGDFLEQFF. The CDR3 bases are TGTGCCACCAGCAGGGGGGACTTCTTGGAGCAGTTCTTC.

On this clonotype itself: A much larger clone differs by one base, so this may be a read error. CDR3 bases: TGCAGCGTTCCGGGACAGGCGGACGACACCTTC. Protein: CSVPGQADDTF. The chain links TRBV29-1 to TRBJ1-2; TRBD1 agrees at 8 bases. This CDR3 is built from 11 residues. The V gene's germline CDR1 is SQVTM and CDR2 ANQGSEA. The V and J ends lost 5 bases and 12 bases, in that order; junction bases with no gene match: 8.

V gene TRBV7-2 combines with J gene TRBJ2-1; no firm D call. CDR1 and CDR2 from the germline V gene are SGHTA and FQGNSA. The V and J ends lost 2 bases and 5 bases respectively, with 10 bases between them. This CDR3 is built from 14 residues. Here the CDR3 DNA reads TGTGCCAGCAGCTTAACCTCTACTGACAATGAGCAGTTCTTC. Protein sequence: CASSLTSTDNEQFF. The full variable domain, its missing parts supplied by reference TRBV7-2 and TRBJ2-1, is GAGVSQSPSNKVTEKGKDVELRCDPISGHTALYWYRQSLGQGLEFLIYFQGNSAPDKSGLPSDRFSAERTGGSVSTLTIQRTQQEDSAVYLCASSLTSTDNEQFFGPGTRLTVL.

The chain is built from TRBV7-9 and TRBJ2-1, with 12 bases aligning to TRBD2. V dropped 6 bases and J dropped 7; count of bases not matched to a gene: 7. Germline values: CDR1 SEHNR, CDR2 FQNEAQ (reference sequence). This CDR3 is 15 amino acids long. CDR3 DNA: TGTGCCAGCAGTTCGACTAGCGGGAGTTTGAATGAGCAGTTCTTC. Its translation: CASSSTSGSLNEQFF.

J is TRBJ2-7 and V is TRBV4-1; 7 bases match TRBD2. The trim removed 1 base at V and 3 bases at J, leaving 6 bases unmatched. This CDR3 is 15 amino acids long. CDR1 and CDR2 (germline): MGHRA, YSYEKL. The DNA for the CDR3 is TGCGCCAGCAGCCAAGGATCTAGCGGTAGCTACGAGCAGTACTTC. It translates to CASSQGSSGSYEQYF.